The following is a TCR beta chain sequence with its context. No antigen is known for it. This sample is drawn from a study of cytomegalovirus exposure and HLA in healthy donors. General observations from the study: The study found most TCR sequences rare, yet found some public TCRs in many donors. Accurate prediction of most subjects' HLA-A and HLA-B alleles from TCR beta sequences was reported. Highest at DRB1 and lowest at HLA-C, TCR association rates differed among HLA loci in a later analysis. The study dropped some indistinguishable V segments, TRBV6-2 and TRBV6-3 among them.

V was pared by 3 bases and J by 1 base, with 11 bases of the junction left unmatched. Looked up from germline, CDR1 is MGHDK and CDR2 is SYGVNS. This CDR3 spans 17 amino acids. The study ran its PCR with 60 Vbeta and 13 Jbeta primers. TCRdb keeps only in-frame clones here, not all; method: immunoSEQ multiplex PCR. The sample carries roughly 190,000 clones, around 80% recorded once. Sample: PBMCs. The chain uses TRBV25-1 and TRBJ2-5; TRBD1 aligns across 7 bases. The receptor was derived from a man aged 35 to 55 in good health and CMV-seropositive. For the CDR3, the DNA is TGTGCCAGCAGTGACCTATACAGGGGCCGAACCCAAGAGACCCAGTACTTC. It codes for CASSDLYRGRTQETQYF.